This entry concerns a single T cell receptor beta chain. The sample is drawn from a study of T cells in Graves' hyperthyroidism and ophthalmopathy. Germline CDR1 reads GTSNPN; CDR2 reads SVGIG (reference sequence). The ends lost 2 bases at V and 10 bases at J; junction bases unmatched: 12. This CDR3 has 15 amino acids. The source material, RNA transcripts, was used to amplify TCR beta CDR3 regions. Using the HTBI primer set, a first-round RT-PCR was run on the TCR CDR3. Via MiXCR, TCRdb re-called the multiplex PCR reads, giving one row per CDR3 protein. The sample has about 740,000 distinct CDR3 sequences; 14% are singletons.

The sample comprised blood. The chain carries TRBV30 and TRBJ2-3, with TRBD1 matching 10 bases. The receptor was isolated from a woman aged 18-30 years with Graves' hyperthyroidism. CDR3 residues: CAWSPPGQGLVAQYF. The DNA for the CDR3 is TGTGCCTGGAGTCCCCCGGGACAGGGGTTAGTGGCGCAGTATTTT.